These 21 T cell receptor beta chains originate from one sample sequenced in a study of Graves' ophthalmopathy and Graves' hyperthyroidism. RNA transcripts provided the template for amplifying TCR beta CDR3 regions. HTBI primers primed a first-round RT-PCR, and a second-round multiplex PCR followed. Each CDR3 protein gets one entry after TCRdb re-called the multiplex PCR reads with MiXCR. This table holds about 640,000 distinct CDR3 sequences, about 40% found once. Sequencing was done on a sample of peripheral blood. These receptors were taken from an adult man with Graves' ophthalmopathy.

Only a few counts were recorded for this clonotype. CDR3 region: CASSPFDDRGTNTEAFF. The CDR3 region has the DNA TGTGCCAGCAGCCCCTTCGATGACAGGGGAACGAACACTGAAGCTTTCTTT. The V call is TRBV12-3 or TRBV12-4, the J call TRBJ1-1; 8 nucleotides agree with TRBD1. Losses at the gene ends were 6 bases for V and 1 base for J; bases not matched to a gene: 13. This CDR3 has 17 amino acids.

This chain links TRBV9 with TRBJ2-6; 9 bases line up with TRBD1. CDR3 length: 18 amino acids. Trimming cost V 4 bases and J 1 base; bases outside gene matches: 9. Germline CDR1 is SGDLS and CDR2 is YYNGEE. CDR3: CASSPRRDRESGANVLTF. The CDR3 nucleotides are TGTGCCAGCAGCCCCCGGCGGGACAGGGAATCTGGGGCCAACGTCCTGACTTTC. The full variable domain, in which reference TRBV9 and TRBJ2-6 provide the parts outside the CDR3, is DSGVTQTPKHLITATGQRVTLRCSPRSGDLSVYWYQQSLDQGLQFLIQYYNGEERAKGNILERFSAQQFPDLHSELNLSSLELGDSALYFCASSPRRDRESGANVLTFGAGSRLTVL.

The gene calls are TRBV15 and TRBJ2-5; 10 nucleotides match TRBD1. The germline V gene has CDR1 LNHNV and CDR2 YYDKDF (reference sequence). The CDR3 totals 13 residues. The V gene end was trimmed by 5 bases and the J gene end by 4 bases; junction bases not matched to a gene: 1. The CDR3 is CATSGQGVETQYF. Written as DNA, the CDR3 is TGTGCCACCAGCGGACAGGGGGTAGAGACCCAGTACTTC.

The table lists this clonotype with many counts. This sequence joins TRBV29-1 and TRBJ2-6; D unclear. Trimming cost V 3 bases and J 0 bases, with 9 bases left between them. Germline assignment: CDR1 SQVTM and CDR2 ANQGSEA. The CDR3 has 15 residues. Written as DNA, the CDR3 is TGCAGCGTTGAGATCTACGTCTCTGGGGCCAACGTCCTGACTTTC. Its protein product is CSVEIYVSGANVLTF.

At least ten counts were recorded for this clonotype. The rearrangement uses TRBV29-1 and TRBJ2-5; D not resolved. From germline, CDR1 is SQVTM and CDR2 ANQGSEA. This CDR3 spans 11 amino acids. V lost 8 bases and J 2 bases, leaving 9 bases between the germline ends. As DNA, the CDR3 is TGCAGCTTCCGGAAGCAAGAGACCCAGTACTTC. This gives the protein CSFRKQETQYF.

With regard to this clonotype: A single base separates this from a much larger clone, so it may be a read error. The V gene is TRBV12-3 or TRBV12-4, the J gene TRBJ2-7, with D maybe TRBD2 (6 bases). CDR3 size: 14 residues. The CDR3 sequence: CASSLVGRPYVQYF. In DNA form, the CDR3 reads TGTGCCAGCAGTTTAGTGGGGAGGCCCTACGTGCAGTACTTC.

This chain connects TRBV27 to TRBJ2-5, with D possibly being TRBD1 (6 bases). Germline CDR1 reads MNHEY; CDR2 reads SMNVEV (reference sequence). The CDR3 is 14 amino acids. V was clipped by 3 bases and J by 10 bases, with 18 bases between them. CDR3 in DNA: TGTGCCAGCAGTTTCGGGACACCTATCAAGAGCCAGTACTTC. This encodes CASSFGTPIKSQYF.

This clonotype was detected ten times or more. The chain recombines TRBV10-3 with TRBJ2-7; D gene uncertain. The CDR3 is 11 amino acids. Germline V gene sequence: CDR1 ENHRY, CDR2 SYGVKD. Trimming took off 6 bases at V and 3 bases at J, with 6 bases between the two ends. In DNA, the CDR3 is TGTGCCATCAGCCAGGACTACGAGCAGTACTTC. Amino acids: CAISQDYEQYF.

This chain uses TRBV19 with TRBJ2-7, with 7 bases that match TRBD1. CDR1 and CDR2 (germline): LNHDA, SQIVND (reference sequence). The CDR3 runs to 15 residues. Trimming took 5 bases from V and 0 from J; bases not matched to a gene: 7. CDR3 DNA sequence: TGTGCCAGTAGTTTCACGGACAGGCACTCCTACGAGCAGTACTTC. Its protein product is CASSFTDRHSYEQYF.

This clonotype was seen repeatedly, ten times or more. The chain links TRBV12-3 or TRBV12-4 to TRBJ1-6; the D gene is possibly TRBD1 (5 bases). The CDR3 is 13 residues long. The CDR3 DNA is TGTGCAGGGGACTCTCTGGTTTGTTCACCCCTCCACTTT. It is translated as CAGDSLVCSPLHF.

DNA of the CDR3: TGTGCCAGCAGTTTAGGCGGGACCCCCAATCAGCCCCAGCATTTT. This translates into CASSLGGTPNQPQHF. This chain joins TRBV12-3 or TRBV12-4 and TRBJ1-5, with D perhaps matching TRBD1 (5 bases). The CDR3 runs 15 residues. V lost 1 base and J lost 3, with 10 bases in between.

The genes are TRBV2 and TRBJ1-1; 9 bases agree with TRBD1. The CDR3 runs 12 residues. Trimming took 6 bases from V and 11 from J; bases not matched to a gene: 7. The germline gives CDR1 SNHLY, CDR2 FYNNEI. The CDR3 coding sequence is TGTGCCAGCAGGGGGACAGGGTTCGAGGCTTTCTTT. It translates to CASRGTGFEAFF.

The genes are TRBV7-2 and TRBJ1-5; 9 bases agree with TRBD1. V lost 3 bases, J lost 7 bases, and 7 bases stayed unmatched. The CDR3 is made up of 15 amino acids. In germline, CDR1 is SGHTA, CDR2 FQGNSA. The CDR3 region is CASSLEQGARQPQHF. The CDR3 bases are TGTGCCAGCAGCTTGGAACAGGGGGCTCGACAGCCCCAGCATTTT. Combining the CDR3 with reference TRBV7-2 and TRBJ1-5 gives the whole variable domain GAGVSQSPSNKVTEKGKDVELRCDPISGHTALYWYRQSLGQGLEFLIYFQGNSAPDKSGLPSDRFSAERTGGSVSTLTIQRTQQEDSAVYLCASSLEQGARQPQHFGDGTRLSIL.

V gene TRBV20-1 combines with J gene TRBJ1-5; D is undetermined. This CDR3 contains 12 residues. Germline values: CDR1 DFQATT, CDR2 SNEGSKA (reference sequence). Trimming cost V 5 bases and J 7 bases, with 12 bases left between them. The CDR3 DNA is TGCAGTGCTGGTGAGACGGTGCAGCCCCAGCATTTT. It encodes CSAGETVQPQHF.

The chain is built from TRBV5-1 and TRBJ2-2; possible D gene TRBD1, 5 bases. The germline gives CDR1 SGHRS, CDR2 YFSETQ. Trimming shortened V by 6 bases and J by 5 bases, and 11 bases separated the two germline ends. The length of the CDR3 is 13 residues. The DNA for the CDR3 is TGCGCCAGCAAACAGGCGTCGACCGGGGAGCTGTTTTTT. This translates into CASKQASTGELFF.

This chain joins TRBV7-3 and TRBJ1-2, with 7 bases aligning to TRBD1. Trimming removed 5 bases from V and 5 bases from J; junction bases left unmatched: 14. Per the germline V gene, CDR1 is SGHTA and CDR2 is FQGTGA. The CDR3 is made up of 16 amino acids. CDR3 protein: CASSDRGTAQGYGYTF. The CDR3 DNA is TGTGCCAGCAGCGATAGAGGGACAGCCCAGGGGTATGGCTACACCTTC. Supplemented by reference TRBV7-3 and TRBJ1-2, the full variable domain reads GAGVSQTPSNKVTEKGKYVELRCDPISGHTALYWYRQSLGQGPEFLIYFQGTGAADDSGLPNDRFFAVRPEGSVSTLKIQRTERGDSAVYLCASSDRGTAQGYGYTFGSGTRLTVV.

V gene TRBV2 combines with J gene TRBJ1-5; 9 bases fit TRBD1. The CDR3 sequence is 17 residues long. V lost 4 bases and J lost 6; bases outside the gene matches: 13. The germline V gene has CDR1 SNHLY and CDR2 FYNNEI. The CDR3 DNA sequence: TGTGCCAGCAGTGCTAGTGACTCGGGACAGGGAGGTCAGCCCCAGCATTTT. This codes for CASSASDSGQGGQPQHF. Looking up the rest from reference TRBV2 and TRBJ1-5 gives the full variable domain: EPEVTQTPSHQVTQMGQEVILRCVPISNHLYFYWYRQILGQKVEFLVSFYNNEISEKSEIFDDQFSVERPDGSNFTLKIRSTKLEDSAMYFCASSASDSGQGGQPQHFGDGTRLSIL.

The table lists this clonotype with many counts. The chain recombines TRBV5-8 with TRBJ1-4; 8 bases align to TRBD1. This CDR3 is 12 amino acids long. Looked up from germline, CDR1 is SGHTS and CDR2 is YDEGEE. J was trimmed by 11 bases and V by 0 bases; bases with no gene match: 0. The CDR3 sequence is CASSLGTGKLFF. Written as DNA, the CDR3 is TGTGCCAGCAGCTTGGGGACAGGGAAACTGTTTTTT.

This clonotype was detected ten times or more. The chain combines TRBV19 with TRBJ2-5; D perhaps matches TRBD1 (5 bases). Trimming stripped 3 bases from V and 2 bases from J, with 13 bases between. The V gene's germline CDR1 is LNHDA and CDR2 SQIVND (reference sequence). This CDR3 region has 15 residues. This CDR3 is CASSIGRGLQETQYF. The CDR3 nucleotides are TGTGCCAGTAGTATCGGAAGGGGCCTACAAGAGACCCAGTACTTC.

This clonotype was observed once. The chain couples TRBV10-3 to TRBJ2-7; 8 bases map to TRBD1. The germline CDR1 and CDR2 sequences are ENHRY and SYGVKD. V shed 4 bases and J 9 bases; nucleotides not matched to a gene: 14. The CDR3 runs 15 residues. CDR3 coding DNA: TGTGCCATCAGTGCTAGAGGGGTCAGGGGGCAGGTGCAGTACTTC. This codes for CAISARGVRGQVQYF.

This clonotype was observed at least ten times. The chain uses TRBV9 and TRBJ1-1; D remains unclear. V lost 1 base, J lost 0 bases, and 10 bases lay in between. The CDR3 covers 15 residues. The V gene's germline CDR1 is SGDLS and CDR2 YYNGEE. CDR3: CASSVSPGLNTEAFF. DNA of the CDR3: TGTGCCAGCAGCGTAAGTCCGGGATTGAACACTGAAGCTTTCTTT.